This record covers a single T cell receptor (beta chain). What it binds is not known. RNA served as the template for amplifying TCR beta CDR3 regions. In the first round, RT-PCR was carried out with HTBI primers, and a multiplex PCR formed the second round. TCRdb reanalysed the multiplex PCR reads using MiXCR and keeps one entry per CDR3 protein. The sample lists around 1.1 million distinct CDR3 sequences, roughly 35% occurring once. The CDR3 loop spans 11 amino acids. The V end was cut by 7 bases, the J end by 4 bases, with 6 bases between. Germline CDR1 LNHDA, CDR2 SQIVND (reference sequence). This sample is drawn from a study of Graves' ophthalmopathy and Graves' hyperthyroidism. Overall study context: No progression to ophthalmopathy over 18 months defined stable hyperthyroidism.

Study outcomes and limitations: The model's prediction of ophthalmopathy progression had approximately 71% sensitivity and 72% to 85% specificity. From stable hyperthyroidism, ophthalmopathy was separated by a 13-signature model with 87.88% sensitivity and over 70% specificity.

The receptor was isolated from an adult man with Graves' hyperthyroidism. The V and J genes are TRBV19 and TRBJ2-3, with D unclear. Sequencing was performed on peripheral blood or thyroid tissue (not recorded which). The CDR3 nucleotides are TGTGCCAGTAATAGTGCAGATACGCAGTATTTT. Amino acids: CASNSADTQYF.